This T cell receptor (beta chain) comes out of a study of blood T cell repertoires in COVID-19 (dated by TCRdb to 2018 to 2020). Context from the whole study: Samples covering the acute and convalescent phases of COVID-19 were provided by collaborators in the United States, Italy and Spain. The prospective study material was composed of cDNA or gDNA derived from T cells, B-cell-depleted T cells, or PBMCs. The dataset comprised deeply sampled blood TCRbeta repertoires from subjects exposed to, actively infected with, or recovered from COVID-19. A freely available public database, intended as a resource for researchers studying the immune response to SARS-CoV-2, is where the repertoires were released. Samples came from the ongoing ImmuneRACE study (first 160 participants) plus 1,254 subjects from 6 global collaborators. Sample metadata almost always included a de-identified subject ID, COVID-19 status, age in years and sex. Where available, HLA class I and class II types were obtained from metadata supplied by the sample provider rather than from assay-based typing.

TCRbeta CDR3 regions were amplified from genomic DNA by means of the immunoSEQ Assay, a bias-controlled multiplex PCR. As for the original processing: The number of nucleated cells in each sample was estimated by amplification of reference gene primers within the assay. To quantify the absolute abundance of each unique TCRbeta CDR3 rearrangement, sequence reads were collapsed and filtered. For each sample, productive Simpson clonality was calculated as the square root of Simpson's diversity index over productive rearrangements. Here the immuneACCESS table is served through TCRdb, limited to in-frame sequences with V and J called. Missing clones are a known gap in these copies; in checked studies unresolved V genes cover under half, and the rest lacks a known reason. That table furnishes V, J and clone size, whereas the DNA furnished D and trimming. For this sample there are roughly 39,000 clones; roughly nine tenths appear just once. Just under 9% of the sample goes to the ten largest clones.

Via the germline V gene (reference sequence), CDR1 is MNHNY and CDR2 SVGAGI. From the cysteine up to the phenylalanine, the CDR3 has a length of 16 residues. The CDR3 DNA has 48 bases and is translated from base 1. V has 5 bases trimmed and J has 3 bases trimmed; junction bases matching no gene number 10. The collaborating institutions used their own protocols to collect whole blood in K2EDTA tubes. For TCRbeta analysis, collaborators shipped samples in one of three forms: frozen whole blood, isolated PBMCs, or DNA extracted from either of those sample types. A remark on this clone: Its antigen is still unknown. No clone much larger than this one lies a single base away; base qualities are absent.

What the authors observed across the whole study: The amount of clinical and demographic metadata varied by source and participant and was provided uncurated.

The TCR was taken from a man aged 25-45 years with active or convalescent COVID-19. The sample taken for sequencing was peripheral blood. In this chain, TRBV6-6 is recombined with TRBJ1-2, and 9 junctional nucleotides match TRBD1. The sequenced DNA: TGTGCCAGCAGTGGGACAGGGATGGGATTCGACTATGGCTACACCTTC. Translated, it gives CASSGTGMGFDYGYTF.